This T cell receptor beta chain was obtained from a study of blood T cell repertoires in COVID-19. Study-wide background: From T cells, B-cell-depleted T cells, or PBMCs came the material, which was cDNA or gDNA.

Repertoires were generated with immunoSEQ multiplex PCR, while TCRdb's copy carries only in-frame clones and drops some. The sample lists about 110,000 clones, less than 75% seen once, with about 1.8% in the top ten. Germline V gene data show CDR1 as GTSNPN and CDR2 as SVGIG (reference sequence). The V gene end was trimmed by 2 bases and the J gene end by 4 bases; junction bases not matched to a gene: 5. This CDR3 contains 15 residues. The sequence derives from a woman aged 35 to 49 with acute or convalescent COVID-19. The sequenced material came from peripheral blood. The chain is built from TRBV30 and TRBJ2-5, with 12 bases identical to TRBD1. The CDR3 sequence is CAWSKGTGGTETQYF. The CDR3 nucleotides are TGTGCCTGGAGTAAGGGGACAGGGGGCACAGAGACCCAGTACTTC.